This T cell receptor (beta chain) was documented in a study of radiotherapy plus CTLA-4 blockade in lung cancer. Across the study: There were objective responses in approximately 19% of patients, and 30% to 35% had disease control.

The study's findings and limits: Response, reportedly, was best predicted by interferon-beta along with early blood T cell clone dynamics. Blood TCR clones of tumor origin expanded after radiotherapy plus ipilimumab.

For this clone: Its antigen is unidentified.

Lung cancer patients with chemo-refractory metastatic non-small-cell disease were given focal radiation plus CTLA-4 blockade with ipilimumab. Sequencing used immunoSEQ multiplex PCR; TCRdb keeps in-frame clones, though not all of them. The profile shows 45,000 to 60,000 clones, 65% to 85% of them singletons. Looked up from germline, CDR1 is SGHVS and CDR2 is FQNEAQ. Between the trimmed V and J ends, which lost 0 bases and 7 bases, there was a span of 13 bases. The CDR3 is 15 amino acids. V gene TRBV7-8 combines with J gene TRBJ2-1; perhaps TRBD1 as D (5 bases). The input for sequencing was peripheral blood, taken from a patient treated with radiotherapy plus ipilimumab. This clonotype was obtained from a human donor with non-small cell lung cancer whose response to radiotherapy plus ipilimumab could not be evaluated. The CDR3 coding sequence is TGTGCCAGCAGCTTAGCGTACCAGGGCGGTAATGAGCAGTTCTTC. Translation: CASSLAYQGGNEQFF.